Following are 3 T cell receptor beta chains from one sample sequenced in a study of cytomegalovirus exposure and HLA in healthy donors (dated by TCRdb to the late 2010s). The library was obtained by the immunoSEQ multiplex PCR assay. A mixture of 60 forward primers for TCR Vbeta segments and 13 reverse primers for TCR Jbeta segments was used in the multiplex PCR. The immuneACCESS repertoire file appears here via TCRdb, limited to in-frame rearrangements. These files lack a portion of the clones; in checked studies, under half of the deficit traces to unresolved V genes, and the cause of the others is not known. The sample includes 250,000 to 350,000 clones, with around 90% observed a single time. The ten largest clones capture 2% to 3% of the sample. Specimen: PBMCs. Receptors were obtained from a young woman in good health and CMV-seronegative.

The chain couples TRBV11-3 to TRBJ1-1; D perhaps matches TRBD1 (6 bases). The CDR3 spans 13 residues. The V and J ends lost 6 bases and 3 bases respectively, with 11 bases between them. Per the germline V gene, CDR1 is SGHNT and CDR2 is YENEEA. In DNA form, the CDR3 reads TGTGCCAGCAGTTGGGGGCGGGACACTGAAGCTTTCTTT. Protein sequence: CASSWGRDTEAFF.

V and J are TRBV28 and TRBJ2-1; 8 bases agree with TRBD1. Trimming cost V 7 bases and J 9 bases; bases outside gene matches: 8. CDR3 length: 13 residues. Germline lookup yields CDR1 MDHEN and CDR2 SYDVKM. The CDR3 loop is CASTSSTGGEQFF. CDR3 nucleotide sequence: TGTGCCAGCACCTCGAGCACAGGGGGTGAGCAGTTCTTC.

V gene TRBV7-9 combines with J gene TRBJ2-3; 7 positions match TRBD2. Germline V gene sequence: CDR1 SEHNR, CDR2 FQNEAQ (reference sequence). There are 15 residues in the CDR3. With 3 bases clipped from V and 3 bases from J, the junction kept 6 bases outside the gene matches. CDR3 nucleotides: TGTGCCAGCAGCTTTGGGGGGGTGCGGACAGATACGCAGTATTTT. This translates into CASSFGGVRTDTQYF. Together with reference TRBV7-9 and TRBJ2-3, the CDR3 gives the full variable domain: DTGVSQNPRHKITKRGQNVTFRCDPISEHNRLYWYRQTLGQGPEFLTYFQNEAQLEKSRLLSDRFSAERPKGSFSTLEIQRTEQGDSAMYLCASSFGGVRTDTQYFGPGTRLTVL.